The 31 T cell receptor beta chains in this list originate from one sample, sequenced in a study of Graves' ophthalmopathy and Graves' hyperthyroidism. RNA transcripts were the template, and TCR beta CDR3 regions were amplified from them. RT-PCR with HTBI primers came first, then second-round multiplex PCR. One entry per CDR3 protein results from TCRdb running MiXCR on the multiplex PCR reads. The sample lists around 1,200,000 distinct CDR3 sequences, about 38% occurring once. The source material was peripheral blood or thyroid tissue (not recorded which). The receptors derive from an adult man with Graves' hyperthyroidism.

This clonotype was seen many times. The genes are TRBV7-2 and TRBJ2-5; 8 bases map to TRBD1. Germline V CDR1 and CDR2: SGHTA, FQGNSA. The trim removed 5 bases at V and 4 bases at J, leaving 12 bases unmatched. The CDR3 is 16 amino acids. CDR3 bases: TGTGCCAGCAGCCCCGTCACGGACAGGGAGCGAGAGACCCAGTACTTC. Amino acids: CASSPVTDRERETQYF.

In its sample, this clonotype was seen many times. This chain's CDR3 is CASSSQGTQPQHF. The CDR3 nucleotides read TGTGCCAGCAGTAGTCAGGGGACTCAGCCCCAGCATTTT. The genes are TRBV6-5 and TRBJ1-5; perhaps TRBD1 as D (6 bases). Germline-derived CDR1 and CDR2 are MNHEY and SVGAGI. The CDR3 totals 13 residues. V lost 5 bases, J lost 6 bases, and 11 bases lay in between.

The rearrangement links TRBV2 to TRBJ2-3; 7 nucleotides line up with TRBD2. Losses at the gene ends were 6 bases for V and 3 bases for J; bases not matched to a gene: 9. CDR1 and CDR2 from the germline V gene are SNHLY and FYNNEI. The CDR3 totals 15 residues. Written as DNA, the CDR3 is TGTGCCAGCAGCCGCCGAGCGGGGATAACAGATACGCAGTATTTT. It yields the protein CASSRRAGITDTQYF.

The J gene is TRBJ1-1, the V gene TRBV10-3; 7 positions match TRBD1. The CDR3 loop spans 14 amino acids. Germline lookup yields CDR1 ENHRY and CDR2 SYGVKD. The junction had 5 bases not matched to a gene; V was cut back by 3 bases and J by 4 bases. The CDR3 nucleotides read TGTGCCATCAGTGAAGGGGGCGCGACCACTGAAGCTTTCTTT. It specifies CAISEGGATTEAFF.

This chain uses TRBV6-5 with TRBJ2-5, with TRBD2 identical over 9 bases. The CDR3 consists of 14 residues. Germline assignment: CDR1 MNHEY and CDR2 SVGAGI. The V and J ends lost 2 bases and 4 bases, in that order; junction bases with no gene match: 2. The CDR3 loop reads CASSYAGGGETQYF. Written as DNA, the CDR3 is TGTGCCAGCAGTTACGCGGGGGGGGGAGAGACCCAGTACTTC.

This clonotype has at least ten counts. The chain couples TRBV10-1 to TRBJ1-1; D uncertain. Trimming shortened V by 4 bases and J by 5 bases, and 11 bases separated the two germline ends. Germline-derived CDR1 and CDR2 are WNHNN and SYGVQD (reference sequence). The CDR3 covers 13 residues. CDR3 DNA: TGCGCCAGCAGTGTGGCCCGAGGGACTGAAGCTTTCTTT. It is translated as CASSVARGTEAFF.

This clonotype was seen repeatedly, ten times or more. The rearrangement joins TRBV19 to TRBJ2-5, with D perhaps matching TRBD1 (6 bases). V was trimmed by 5 bases and J by 9 bases, leaving 19 bases between them. The length of the CDR3 is 14 residues. The germline V gene encodes CDR1 LNHDA and CDR2 SQIVND (reference sequence). The chain's CDR3 is CASSPQTGGSAQYF. CDR3 bases: TGTGCCAGTAGTCCTCAGACAGGAGGATCGGCCCAGTACTTC.

J is TRBJ1-3 and V is TRBV10-2, with D possibly TRBD1 on 6 matching bases. The germline V and J ends were trimmed by 2 bases and 0 bases, with 8 bases remaining between them. Germline V gene data show CDR1 as WSHSY and CDR2 as SAAADI. The CDR3 length is 15 residues. CDR3 sequence reads: CASSEPDSSGNTIYF. The DNA for the CDR3 is TGCGCCAGCAGTGAGCCGGACAGCTCTGGAAACACCATATATTTT.

The rearrangement joins TRBV7-2 to TRBJ2-5; possible D gene TRBD2, 5 bases. The V gene's germline CDR1 is SGHTA and CDR2 FQGNSA. This CDR3 region has 16 residues. Trimming cost V 8 bases and J 10 bases, with 29 bases left between them. DNA for the CDR3: TGTGCCAGCCGAGGGCGGAGACCCAGTCCCGACGGGGTCCAGTACTTC. Protein product: CASRGRRPSPDGVQYF.

This clonotype was detected a few times. The CDR3 is CASSFTDRNTEAFF. CDR3 DNA: TGTGCCAGCAGTTTTACGGACAGAAACACTGAAGCTTTCTTT. The chain carries TRBV12-3 or TRBV12-4 and TRBJ1-1, with a weak D call TRBD1 (6 bases). The germline V and J ends were trimmed by 3 bases and 2 bases, with 10 bases remaining between them. The CDR3 loop spans 14 amino acids.

This clonotype was detected many times. V gene TRBV10-3 combines with J gene TRBJ2-7; TRBD1 matches at 11 bases. Germline V gene data show CDR1 as ENHRY and CDR2 as SYGVKD. The CDR3 has 16 amino acids. The V and J ends lost 4 bases and 4 bases, in that order; junction bases with no gene match: 9. The CDR3 nucleotides read TGTGCCATCAGTGTGGGGGGGACAGGGGGGAGATACGAGCAGTACTTC. Amino acid sequence: CAISVGGTGGRYEQYF.

This clonotype was detected many times. CDR3 bases: TGCAGCGTTGAATTCAGAATTCAAGAGACCCAGTACTTC. It encodes CSVEFRIQETQYF. This chain uses TRBV29-1 with TRBJ2-5, with D hard to call. V was clipped by 2 bases and J by 2 bases, with 9 bases between them. In germline, CDR1 is SQVTM, CDR2 ANQGSEA. The CDR3 length is 13 residues. The entire variable domain, with the rest obtained from reference TRBV29-1 and TRBJ2-5, is as follows: SAVISQKPSRDICQRGTSLTIQCQVDSQVTMMFWYRQQPGQSLTLIATANQGSEATYESGFVIDKFPISRPNLTFSTLTVSNMSPEDSSIYLCSVEFRIQETQYFGPGTRLLVL.

This clonotype was counted a few times. The CDR3 DNA is TGTGCCAGCAGCGAATTGGGGGCGGCGTACCAAGAGACCCAGTACTTC. This translates into CASSELGAAYQETQYF. The genes are TRBV5-6 and TRBJ2-5, with D possibly being TRBD1 (6 bases). Germline V gene sequence: CDR1 SGHDT, CDR2 YYEEEE. Trimming pared 4 bases from V and 0 bases from J, leaving 16 bases between. The CDR3 has 16 residues.

CDR3 nucleotides: TGCGCCAGCAGTGAGCCGGACAGGGAAGTTGAGAGCTCTGGGGCCAACGTCCTGACTTTC. Translated, it gives CASSEPDREVESSGANVLTF. This chain joins TRBV10-2 and TRBJ2-6; 8 nucleotides align to TRBD1. V was pared by 2 bases and J by 0 bases, with 12 bases of the junction left unmatched. Germline V gives CDR1 WSHSY, CDR2 SAAADI. This CDR3 spans 20 amino acids.

V gene TRBV10-3 combines with J gene TRBJ1-5, with 10 bases that match TRBD1. The CDR3 is made up of 16 amino acids. The trim removed 3 bases at V and 3 bases at J, leaving 5 bases unmatched. Germline V gene data show CDR1 as ENHRY and CDR2 as SYGVKD. The CDR3 nucleotides are TGTGCCATCAGTGAAAAAGGGACAGGGGACAATCAGCCCCAGCATTTT. Translation gives CAISEKGTGDNQPQHF.

V is TRBV15 and J is TRBJ1-5; no clear D gene. This CDR3 contains 13 residues. V was trimmed by 3 bases and J by 6 bases, leaving 9 bases between them. CDR1 is LNHNV and CDR2 is YYDKDF in the germline V gene (reference sequence). The CDR3 sequence: CATSSDGGQPQHF. CDR3 nucleotides: TGTGCCACCAGCAGTGACGGTGGTCAGCCCCAGCATTTT.

The rearrangement links TRBV7-9 to TRBJ2-5; D tentatively reads TRBD1 or TRBD2 (5 bases each). The CDR3 spans 16 residues. Germline CDR1 SEHNR, CDR2 FQNEAQ (reference sequence). V dropped 0 bases and J dropped 4 bases, with 15 bases sitting between them. The CDR3 DNA follows: TGTGCCAGCAGCTTAGCCGGGGCAGGGTATGGAGAGACCCAGTACTTC. Encoded protein: CASSLAGAGYGETQYF.

The rearrangement links TRBV2 to TRBJ1-2, with 12 nucleotides matching TRBD1. With 6 bases clipped from V and 6 bases from J, the junction kept 11 bases outside the gene matches. Germline assignment: CDR1 SNHLY and CDR2 FYNNEI. The CDR3 consists of 16 residues. The chain's CDR3 is CASSRGDRGRINGYTF. As DNA, the CDR3 is TGTGCCAGCAGCCGAGGGGACAGGGGGCGCATAAATGGCTACACCTTC.

Note on this clonotype: A much bigger clone sits one base away, suggesting this may be a read error. The chain links TRBV15 to TRBJ2-2; perhaps TRBD2 as D (5 bases). The length of the CDR3 is 14 residues. Germline V gene lookup returns CDR1 LNHNV and CDR2 YYDKDF (reference sequence). Here the CDR3 reads CATSSLANTGELLF. The CDR3 region has the DNA TGTGCCACCAGCAGCCTCGCGAACACCGGGGAGCTGCTTTTT.

The V call is TRBV29-1, the J call TRBJ1-2, with D perhaps TRBD1 (6 bases). This CDR3 spans 13 amino acids. Germline V gene sequence: CDR1 SQVTM, CDR2 ANQGSEA. V was pared by 8 bases and J by 1 base, with 14 bases between. The chain's CDR3 is CSWEQGFNYGYTF. The CDR3 coding sequence is TGCAGCTGGGAACAGGGATTTAACTATGGCTACACCTTC.

This clonotype was seen repeatedly, ten times or more. The chain couples TRBV7-9 to TRBJ2-7; D is unresolved. CDR1 and CDR2 (germline): SEHNR, FQNEAQ (reference sequence). With 8 bases removed from V and 4 bases from J, the gap between germline ends came to 12 bases. The CDR3 is made up of 12 amino acids. The CDR3 region has the DNA TGTGCCAGCGGTGAGACGCAATACGAGCAGTACTTC. Encoded protein: CASGETQYEQYF.

This clonotype has only a few counts. The rearrangement links TRBV15 to TRBJ2-5; D possibly corresponds to TRBD2 (7 bases). The CDR3 runs 14 residues. Per the germline V gene, CDR1 is LNHNV and CDR2 is YYDKDF (reference sequence). Between the trimmed V and J ends, which lost 5 bases and 5 bases, there was a span of 15 bases. CDR3: CATSHGGLGETQYF. The DNA for the CDR3 is TGTGCCACCAGCCACGGGGGGCTTGGGGAGACCCAGTACTTC.

As to this clonotype: A much larger clone sits a single nucleotide away, making a read error possible. This chain joins TRBV5-5 and TRBJ2-7; D not certain. Trimming took off 0 bases at V and 2 bases at J, with 9 bases between the two ends. Germline V CDR1 and CDR2: SGHKS, YYEKEE (reference sequence). The CDR3 is made up of 14 amino acids. The CDR3 sequence: CASSLAPSTYEQYF. CDR3 DNA: TGTGCCAGCAGCTTGGCACCGAGTACCTACGAGCAGTACTTC.

The chain employs TRBV7-8 and TRBJ2-2, with D possibly being TRBD1 (6 bases). Trimming cost V 3 bases and J 1 base, with 9 bases left between them. The germline gives CDR1 SGHVS, CDR2 FQNEAQ. This CDR3 is built from 15 residues. For the CDR3, the DNA is TGTGCCAGCAGCTTTTCGACAGGGAACACCGGGGAGCTGTTTTTT. This codes for CASSFSTGNTGELFF.

This clonotype has at least ten counts. V usage is TRBV29-1 and J usage is TRBJ2-2; the match to TRBD2 covers 7 bases. The germline V gene has CDR1 SQVTM and CDR2 ANQGSEA. There are 14 residues in the CDR3. V dropped 7 bases and J dropped 0; count of bases not matched to a gene: 5. For the CDR3, the DNA is TGCAGCGCCAGACTAGCAGCGAACACCGGGGAGCTGTTTTTT. Amino acids: CSARLAANTGELFF.

The chain employs TRBV25-1 and TRBJ1-6, with TRBD1 as a possible D gene (5 bases). Germline values: CDR1 MGHDK, CDR2 SYGVNS. Trimming stripped 6 bases from V and 9 bases from J, with 12 bases between. This CDR3 region has 13 residues. The CDR3 spells CASRRGAVSPLHF. CDR3 nucleotide sequence: TGTGCCAGCAGGCGAGGGGCGGTTTCACCCCTCCACTTT.

This clonotype was found once. The chain couples TRBV10-2 to TRBJ2-7; D is perhaps TRBD2 (5 bases). This CDR3 has 16 residues. Germline CDR1 and CDR2: WSHSY and SAAADI. The V gene lost 4 bases and the J gene lost 0 bases, with 16 bases spanning the gap. The CDR3 DNA is TGCGCCAGCAGTGCCAGCAGCTTAGGGAGCTCCTACGAGCAGTACTTC. The encoded protein is CASSASSLGSSYEQYF.

V usage is TRBV12-3 or TRBV12-4 and J usage is TRBJ1-5; no firm D call. The germline V and J ends were trimmed by 3 bases and 4 bases, with 10 bases remaining between them. This CDR3 is 14 amino acids long. The CDR3 here is CASSFVGLNQPQHF. The CDR3 DNA reads as TGTGCCAGCAGTTTTGTGGGGTTGAATCAGCCCCAGCATTTT.

This clonotype was observed a handful of times. The V call is TRBV10-3, the J call TRBJ1-2; a weak D match, TRBD1 (5 bases). The CDR3 extends over 13 amino acids. The germline V gene has CDR1 ENHRY and CDR2 SYGVKD. The germline V and J ends were trimmed by 7 bases and 7 bases, with 16 bases remaining between them. The CDR3 bases are TGTGCCATCACTTTAACAGGCATTAGTGGCTACACCTTC. Protein product: CAITLTGISGYTF.

This clonotype appeared many times. V usage is TRBV6-6 and J usage is TRBJ1-5; D uncertain. The CDR3 extends over 13 amino acids. In germline, CDR1 is MNHNY, CDR2 SVGAGI (reference sequence). The V end lost 6 bases, the J end lost 5 bases, and 11 bases lay between the germline ends. The CDR3 reads CASRARVDQPQHF. In nucleotides, the CDR3 is TGTGCCAGCAGGGCCCGGGTGGATCAGCCCCAGCATTTT.

This chain connects TRBV15 to TRBJ1-5, with D hard to call. CDR3 length: 11 residues. Trimming stripped 4 bases from V and 11 bases from J, with 9 bases between. The germline V gene encodes CDR1 LNHNV and CDR2 YYDKDF (reference sequence). The CDR3 here is CATSTLETQHF. Written as DNA, the CDR3 is TGTGCCACCAGCACCTTAGAGACCCAGCATTTT.